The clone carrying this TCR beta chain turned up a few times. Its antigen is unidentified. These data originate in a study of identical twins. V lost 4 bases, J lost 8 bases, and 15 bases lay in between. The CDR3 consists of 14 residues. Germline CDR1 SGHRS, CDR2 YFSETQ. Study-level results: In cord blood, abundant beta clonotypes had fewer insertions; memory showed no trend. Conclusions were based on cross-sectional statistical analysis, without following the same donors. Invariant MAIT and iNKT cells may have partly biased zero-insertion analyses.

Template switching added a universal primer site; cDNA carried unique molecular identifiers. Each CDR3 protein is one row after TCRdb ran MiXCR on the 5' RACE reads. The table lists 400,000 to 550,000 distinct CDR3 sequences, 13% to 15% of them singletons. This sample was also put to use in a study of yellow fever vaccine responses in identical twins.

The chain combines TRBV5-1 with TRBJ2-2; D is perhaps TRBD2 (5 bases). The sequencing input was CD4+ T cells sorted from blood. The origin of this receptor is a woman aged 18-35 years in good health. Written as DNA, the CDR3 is TGCGCCAGCAGCGGCCTAAGCGGAGCGGGGGAGCTGTTTTTT. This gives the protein CASSGLSGAGELFF.